This T cell receptor beta chain was sequenced for a study of blood T cell repertoires in COVID-19. Background on the study: The analysed material was cDNA or gDNA that came from T cells, B-cell-depleted T cells, or PBMCs.

The CDR3 covers 11 residues. The V gene's germline CDR1 is SGHVS and CDR2 FQNEAQ. Trimming pared 5 bases from V and 12 bases from J, leaving 11 bases between. The data were produced by immunoSEQ multiplex PCR, yet TCRdb's version contains in-frame clones alone and is incomplete. The sample lists 120,000 to 150,000 clones, about 80% occurring once. Those enrolled, adults aged roughly 18 to 89 years, came from 20 to 25 US areas. Participant reports of clinical history set cohort assignment. A COVID-19 case had been met by exposed participants during the 2 weeks before study entry. The sequence was collected from a woman aged 18-35 years who had been exposed to COVID-19. The chain carries TRBV7-8 and TRBJ2-1; possibly TRBD1 for D (6 bases). Specimen: PBMCs or T cells enriched from blood (not recorded which). The DNA of the CDR3 is TGTGCCAGCAGCCGACAACAGGGGCAGTTCTTC. Translating gives CASSRQQGQFF. Drawing the rest from reference TRBV7-8 and TRBJ2-1, the complete variable domain is GAGVSQSPRYKVAKRGQDVALRCDPISGHVSLFWYQQALGQGPEFLTYFQNEAQLDKSGLPSDRFFAERPEGSVSTLKIQRTQQEDSAVYLCASSRQQGQFFGPGTRLTVL.